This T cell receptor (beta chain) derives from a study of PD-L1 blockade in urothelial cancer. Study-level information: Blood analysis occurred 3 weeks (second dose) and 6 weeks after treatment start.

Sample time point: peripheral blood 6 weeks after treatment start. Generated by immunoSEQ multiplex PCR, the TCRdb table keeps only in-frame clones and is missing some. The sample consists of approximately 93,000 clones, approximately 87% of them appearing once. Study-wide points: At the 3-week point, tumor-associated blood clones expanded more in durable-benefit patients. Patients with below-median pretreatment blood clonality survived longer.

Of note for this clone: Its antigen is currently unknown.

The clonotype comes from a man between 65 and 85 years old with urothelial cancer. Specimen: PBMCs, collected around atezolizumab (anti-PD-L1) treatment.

Here the CDR3 DNA reads TGCGCCAGCAGCCAAAACGTACGACTAGCGGGGGACTTGCAGTTCTTC. Its protein product is CASSQNVRLAGDLQFF. The V gene is TRBV4-3, the J gene TRBJ2-1; 12 bases match TRBD2. This CDR3 is 16 amino acids long. CDR1 is LGHNA, CDR2 YSLEER, per germline. V was clipped by 2 bases and J by 12 bases; unmatched bases: 11.